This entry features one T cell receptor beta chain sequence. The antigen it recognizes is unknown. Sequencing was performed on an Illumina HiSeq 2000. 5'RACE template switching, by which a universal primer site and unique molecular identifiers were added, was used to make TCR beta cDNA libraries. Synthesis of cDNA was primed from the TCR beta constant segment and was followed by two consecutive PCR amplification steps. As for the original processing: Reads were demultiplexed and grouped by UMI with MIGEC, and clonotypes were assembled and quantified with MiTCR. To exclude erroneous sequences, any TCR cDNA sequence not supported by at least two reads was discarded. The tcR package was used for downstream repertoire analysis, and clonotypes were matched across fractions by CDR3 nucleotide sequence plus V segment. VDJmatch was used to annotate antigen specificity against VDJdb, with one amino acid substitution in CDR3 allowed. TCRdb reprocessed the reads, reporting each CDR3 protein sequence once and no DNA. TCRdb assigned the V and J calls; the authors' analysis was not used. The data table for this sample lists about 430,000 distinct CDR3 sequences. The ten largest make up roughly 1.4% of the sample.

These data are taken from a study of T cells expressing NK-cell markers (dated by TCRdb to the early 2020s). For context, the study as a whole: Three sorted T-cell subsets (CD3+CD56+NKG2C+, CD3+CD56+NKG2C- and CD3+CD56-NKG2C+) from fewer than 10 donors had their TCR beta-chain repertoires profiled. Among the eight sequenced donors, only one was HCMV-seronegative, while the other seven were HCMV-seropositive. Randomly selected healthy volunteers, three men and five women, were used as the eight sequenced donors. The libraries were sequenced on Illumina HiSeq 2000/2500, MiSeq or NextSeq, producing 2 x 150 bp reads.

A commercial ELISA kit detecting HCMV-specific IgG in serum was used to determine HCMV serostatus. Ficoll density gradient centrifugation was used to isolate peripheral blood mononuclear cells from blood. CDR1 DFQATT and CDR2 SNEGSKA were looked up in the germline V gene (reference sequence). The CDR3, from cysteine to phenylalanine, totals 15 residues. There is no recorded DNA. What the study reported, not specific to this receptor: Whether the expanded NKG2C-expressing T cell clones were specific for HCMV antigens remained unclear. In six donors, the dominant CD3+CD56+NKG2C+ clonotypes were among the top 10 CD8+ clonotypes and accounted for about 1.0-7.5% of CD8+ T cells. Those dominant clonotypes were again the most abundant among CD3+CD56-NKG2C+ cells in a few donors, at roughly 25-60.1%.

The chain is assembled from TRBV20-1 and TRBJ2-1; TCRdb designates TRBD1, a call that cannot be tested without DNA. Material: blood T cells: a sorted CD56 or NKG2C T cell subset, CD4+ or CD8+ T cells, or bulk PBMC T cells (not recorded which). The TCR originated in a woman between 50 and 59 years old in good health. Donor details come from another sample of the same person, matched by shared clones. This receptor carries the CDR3 CSARDAARVYNEQFF.